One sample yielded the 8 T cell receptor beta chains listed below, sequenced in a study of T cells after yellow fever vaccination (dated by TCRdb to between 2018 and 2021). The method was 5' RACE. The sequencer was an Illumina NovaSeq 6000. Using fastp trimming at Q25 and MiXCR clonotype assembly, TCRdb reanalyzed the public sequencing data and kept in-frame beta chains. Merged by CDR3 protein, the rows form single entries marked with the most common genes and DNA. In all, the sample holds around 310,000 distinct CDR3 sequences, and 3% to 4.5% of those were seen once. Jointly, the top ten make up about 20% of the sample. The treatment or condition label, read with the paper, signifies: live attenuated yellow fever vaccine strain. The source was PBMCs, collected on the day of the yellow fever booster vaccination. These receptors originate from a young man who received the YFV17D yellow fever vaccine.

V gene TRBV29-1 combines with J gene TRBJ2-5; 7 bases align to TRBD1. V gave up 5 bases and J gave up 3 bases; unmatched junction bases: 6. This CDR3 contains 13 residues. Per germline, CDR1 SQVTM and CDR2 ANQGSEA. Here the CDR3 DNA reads TGCAGCGTTCAAGGGACAGACGAAGAGACCCAGTACTTC. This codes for CSVQGTDEETQYF.

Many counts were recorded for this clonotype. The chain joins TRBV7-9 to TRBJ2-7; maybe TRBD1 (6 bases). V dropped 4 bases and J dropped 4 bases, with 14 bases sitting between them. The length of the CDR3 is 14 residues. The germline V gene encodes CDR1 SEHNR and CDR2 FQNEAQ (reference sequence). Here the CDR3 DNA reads TGTGCCAGCAGCTCCCCCGACAGGCAATACGAGCAGTACTTC. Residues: CASSSPDRQYEQYF.

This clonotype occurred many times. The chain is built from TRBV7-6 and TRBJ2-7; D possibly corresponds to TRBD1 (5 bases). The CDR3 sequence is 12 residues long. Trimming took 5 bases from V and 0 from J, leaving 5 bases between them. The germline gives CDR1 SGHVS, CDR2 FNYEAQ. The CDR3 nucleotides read TGTGCCAGCAGCGGGGCCTCCTACGAGCAGTACTTC. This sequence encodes CASSGASYEQYF.

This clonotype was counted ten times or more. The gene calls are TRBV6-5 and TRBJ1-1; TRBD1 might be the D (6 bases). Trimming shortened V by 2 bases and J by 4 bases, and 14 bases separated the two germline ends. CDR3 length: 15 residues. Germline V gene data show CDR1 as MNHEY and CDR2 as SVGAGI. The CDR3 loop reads CASSYRSAGATEAFF. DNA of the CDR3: TGTGCCAGCAGTTACAGGTCGGCAGGGGCCACTGAAGCTTTCTTT.

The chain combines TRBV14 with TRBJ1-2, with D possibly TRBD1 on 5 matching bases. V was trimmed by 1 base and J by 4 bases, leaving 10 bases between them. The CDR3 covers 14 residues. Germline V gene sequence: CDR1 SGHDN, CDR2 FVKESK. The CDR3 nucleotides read TGTGCCAGCAGCCAAGTGTCAGGGTTCTATGGCTACACCTTC. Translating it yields CASSQVSGFYGYTF.

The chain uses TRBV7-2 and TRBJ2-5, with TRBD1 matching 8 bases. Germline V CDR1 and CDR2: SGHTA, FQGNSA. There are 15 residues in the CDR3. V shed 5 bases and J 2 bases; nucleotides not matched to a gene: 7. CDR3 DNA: TGTGCCAGCAGCCTAGGACAGGGCAGTCAAGAGACCCAGTACTTC. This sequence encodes CASSLGQGSQETQYF.

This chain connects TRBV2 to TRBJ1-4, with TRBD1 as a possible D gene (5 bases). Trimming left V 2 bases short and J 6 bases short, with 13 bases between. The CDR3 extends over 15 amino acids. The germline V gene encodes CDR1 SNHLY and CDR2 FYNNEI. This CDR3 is CASSEQGPGHEKLFF. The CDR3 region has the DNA TGTGCCAGCAGTGAACAGGGCCCGGGTCATGAAAAACTGTTTTTT.

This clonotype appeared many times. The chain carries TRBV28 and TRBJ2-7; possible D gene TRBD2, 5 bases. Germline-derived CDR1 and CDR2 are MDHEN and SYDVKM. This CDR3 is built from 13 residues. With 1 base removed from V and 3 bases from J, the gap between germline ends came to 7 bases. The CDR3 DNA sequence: TGTGCCAGCAGTTTATATGGACTCTACGAGCAGTACTTC. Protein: CASSLYGLYEQYF. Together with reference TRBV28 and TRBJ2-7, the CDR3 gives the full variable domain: DVKVTQSSRYLVKRTGEKVFLECVQDMDHENMFWYRQDPGLGLRLIYFSYDVKMKEKGDIPEGYSVSREKKERFSLILESASTNQTSMYLCASSLYGLYEQYFGPGTRLTVT.